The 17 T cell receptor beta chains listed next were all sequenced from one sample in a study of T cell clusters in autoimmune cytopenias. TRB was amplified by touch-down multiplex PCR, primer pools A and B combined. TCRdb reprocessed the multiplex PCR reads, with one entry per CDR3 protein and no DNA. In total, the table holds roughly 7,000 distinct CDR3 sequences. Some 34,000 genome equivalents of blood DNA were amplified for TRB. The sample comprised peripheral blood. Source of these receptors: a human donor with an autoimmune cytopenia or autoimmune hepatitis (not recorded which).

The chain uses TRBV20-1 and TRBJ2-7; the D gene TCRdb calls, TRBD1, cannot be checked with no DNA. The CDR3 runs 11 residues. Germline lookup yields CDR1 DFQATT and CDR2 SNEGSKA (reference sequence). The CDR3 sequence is CSATGGYEQYF.

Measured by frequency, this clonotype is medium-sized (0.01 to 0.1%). CDR3 protein: CSVGLAGGYNKQFF. This chain links TRBV29-1 with TRBJ2-1; TCRdb proposes TRBD2, but this gene call is untestable without DNA. There are 14 residues in the CDR3. Germline CDR1 and CDR2: SQVTM and ANQGSEA.

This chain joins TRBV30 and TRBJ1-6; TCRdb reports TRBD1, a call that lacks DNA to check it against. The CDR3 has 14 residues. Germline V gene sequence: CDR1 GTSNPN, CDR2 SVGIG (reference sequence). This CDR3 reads CAWRPGQGKPPLHF.

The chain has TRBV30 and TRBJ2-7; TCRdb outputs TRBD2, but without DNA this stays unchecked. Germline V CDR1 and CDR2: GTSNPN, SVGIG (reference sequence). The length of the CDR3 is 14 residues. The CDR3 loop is CAWRPGLSRGEQYF.

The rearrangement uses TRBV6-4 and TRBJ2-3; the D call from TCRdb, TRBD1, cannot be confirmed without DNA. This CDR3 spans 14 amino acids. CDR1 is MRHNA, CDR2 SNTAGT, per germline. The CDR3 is CASIGQGCSDTQYF.

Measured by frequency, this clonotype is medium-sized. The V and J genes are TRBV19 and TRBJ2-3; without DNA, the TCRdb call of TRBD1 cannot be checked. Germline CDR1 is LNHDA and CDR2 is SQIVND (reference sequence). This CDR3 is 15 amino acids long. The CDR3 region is CASSNHRGDTDTQYF.

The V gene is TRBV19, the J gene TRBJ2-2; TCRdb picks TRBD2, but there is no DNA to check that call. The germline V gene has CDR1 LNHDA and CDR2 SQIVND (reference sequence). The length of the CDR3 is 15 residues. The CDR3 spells CASSLAGGYTGELFF. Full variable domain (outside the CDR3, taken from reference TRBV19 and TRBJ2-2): DGGITQSPKYLFRKEGQNVTLSCEQNLNHDAMYWYRQDPGQGLRLIYYSQIVNDFQKGDIAEGYSVSREKKESFPLTVTSAQKNPTAFYLCASSLAGGYTGELFFGEGSRLTVL.

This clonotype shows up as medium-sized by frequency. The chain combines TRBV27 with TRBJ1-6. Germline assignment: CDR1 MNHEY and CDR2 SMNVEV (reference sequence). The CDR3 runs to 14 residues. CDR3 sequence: CASSPNLVSSPLHF.

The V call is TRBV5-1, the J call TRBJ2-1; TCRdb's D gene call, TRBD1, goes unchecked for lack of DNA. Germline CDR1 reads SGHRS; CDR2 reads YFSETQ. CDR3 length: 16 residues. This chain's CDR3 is CASSLVPGAVGSEQFF.

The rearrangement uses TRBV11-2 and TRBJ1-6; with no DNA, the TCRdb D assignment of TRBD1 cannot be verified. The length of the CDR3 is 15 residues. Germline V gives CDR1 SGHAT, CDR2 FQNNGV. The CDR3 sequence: CASSPGQRLFRPLHF. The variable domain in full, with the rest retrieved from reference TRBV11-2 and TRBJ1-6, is EAGVAQSPRYKIIEKRQSVAFWCNPISGHATLYWYQQILGQGPKLLIQFQNNGVVDDSQLPKDRFSAERLKGVDSTLKIQPAKLEDSAVYLCASSPGQRLFRPLHFGNGTRLTVT.

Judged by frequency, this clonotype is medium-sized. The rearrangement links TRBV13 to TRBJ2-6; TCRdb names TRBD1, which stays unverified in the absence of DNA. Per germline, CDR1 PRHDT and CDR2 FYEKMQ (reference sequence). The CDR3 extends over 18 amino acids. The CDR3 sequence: CASSSKSTGSPGANVLTF.

Here the CDR3 reads CASSSSGPYTF. This rearrangement joins TRBV18 to TRBJ1-2. Looked up from germline, CDR1 is KGHSH and CDR2 is LQKENI. The CDR3 has 11 amino acids.

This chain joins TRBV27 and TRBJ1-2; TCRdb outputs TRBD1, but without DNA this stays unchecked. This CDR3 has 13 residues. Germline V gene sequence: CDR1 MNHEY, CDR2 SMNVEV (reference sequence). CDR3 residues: CASSPYRDYGYTF.

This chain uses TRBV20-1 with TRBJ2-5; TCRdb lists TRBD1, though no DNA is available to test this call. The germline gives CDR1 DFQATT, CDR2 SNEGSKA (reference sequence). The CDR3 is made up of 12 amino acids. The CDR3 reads CSADGATGTQYF.

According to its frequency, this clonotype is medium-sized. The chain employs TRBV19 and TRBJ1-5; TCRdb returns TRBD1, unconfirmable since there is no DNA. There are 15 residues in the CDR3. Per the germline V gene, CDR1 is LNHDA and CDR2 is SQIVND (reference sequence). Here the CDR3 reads CASSAWDRGDQPQHF.

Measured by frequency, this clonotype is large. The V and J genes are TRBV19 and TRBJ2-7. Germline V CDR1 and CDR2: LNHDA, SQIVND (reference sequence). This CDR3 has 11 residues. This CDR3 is CASSDTYEQYF.

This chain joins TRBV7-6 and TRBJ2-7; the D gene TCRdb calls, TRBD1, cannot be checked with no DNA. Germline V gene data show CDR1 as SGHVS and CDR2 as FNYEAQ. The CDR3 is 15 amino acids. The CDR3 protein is CASSFILASRDEQYF.